The 28 T cell receptor beta chains below all came from one sample that was sequenced in a study of cytomegalovirus exposure and HLA in healthy donors. 13 Jbeta primers and 60 Vbeta primers were used for the PCR. Produced via immunoSEQ multiplex PCR; TCRdb's table is partial and in-frame only. This sample's table has about 140,000 clones. The specimen sequenced was PBMCs. Every receptor here comes from a male donor in good health and CMV-seronegative.

The chain joins TRBV5-1 to TRBJ2-2, with TRBD1 as a possible D gene (5 bases). The CDR3 extends over 13 amino acids. Germline loops: CDR1 SGHRS, CDR2 YFSETQ. V lost 4 bases to trimming and J lost 5 bases, with 9 bases between them. In nucleotides, the CDR3 is TGCGCCAGCAGCCGGACACAGACCGGGGAGCTGTTTTTT. Amino acid sequence: CASSRTQTGELFF.

V gene TRBV5-6 combines with J gene TRBJ1-6; D is ambiguous. The CDR3 spans 12 residues. The germline V and J ends were trimmed by 2 bases and 7 bases, with 4 bases remaining between them. CDR1 is SGHDT and CDR2 is YYEEEE in the germline V gene. CDR3 in DNA: TGTGCCAGCAGCTTCTTCAATTCACCCCTCCACTTT. As protein: CASSFFNSPLHF.

The V call is TRBV19, the J call TRBJ1-2, with D possibly being TRBD1 (6 bases). Germline loops: CDR1 LNHDA, CDR2 SQIVND (reference sequence). Trimming took 6 bases from V and 2 from J, leaving 13 bases between them. The CDR3 extends over 14 amino acids. CDR3 sequence: CASRPGERNYGYTF. The CDR3 DNA sequence: TGTGCCAGTAGGCCAGGGGAACGGAACTATGGCTACACCTTC.

This sequence joins TRBV5-1 and TRBJ2-3, with D unresolved. The V gene lost 2 bases and the J gene lost 2 bases, with 12 bases spanning the gap. The germline V gene encodes CDR1 SGHRS and CDR2 YFSETQ. CDR3 length: 15 residues. CDR3: CASSLAETYTDTQYF. The CDR3, as DNA: TGCGCCAGCAGCTTAGCCGAAACCTACACAGATACGCAGTATTTT.

The chain employs TRBV9 and TRBJ1-1; D gene unclear. This CDR3 spans 13 amino acids. With 0 bases removed from V and 4 bases from J, the gap between germline ends came to 7 bases. From germline, CDR1 is SGDLS and CDR2 YYNGEE. DNA of the CDR3: TGTGCCAGCAGCGTAGTGCGAGTCACTGAAGCTTTCTTT. This sequence encodes CASSVVRVTEAFF.

This chain links TRBV7-6 with TRBJ2-1, with D perhaps TRBD2 (6 bases). The CDR3 sequence is 14 residues long. Deletions cut 3 bases from V and 8 bases from J, with 14 bases between. Germline CDR1 and CDR2: SGHVS and FNYEAQ. The CDR3 here is CASSFDATRDEQFF. CDR3 bases: TGTGCCAGCAGCTTTGATGCGACTAGAGATGAGCAGTTCTTC.

The chain carries TRBV9 and TRBJ1-1; 10 nucleotides match TRBD1. The CDR3 sequence is 14 residues long. CDR1 and CDR2 from the germline V gene are SGDLS and YYNGEE. J was trimmed by 5 bases and V by 3 bases; bases with no gene match: 4. The CDR3 spells CASSAGQGGTEAFF. CDR3 coding DNA: TGTGCCAGCAGCGCCGGACAGGGGGGAACTGAAGCTTTCTTT. The whole variable domain, remainder taken from reference TRBV9 and TRBJ1-1, is DSGVTQTPKHLITATGQRVTLRCSPRSGDLSVYWYQQSLDQGLQFLIQYYNGEERAKGNILERFSAQQFPDLHSELNLSSLELGDSALYFCASSAGQGGTEAFFGQGTRLTVV.

The CDR3 is CASSLSFGTGGNEQYF. In DNA, the CDR3 is TGCGCCAGCAGCCTGTCATTTGGGACAGGGGGGAACGAGCAGTACTTC. The chain carries TRBV5-1 and TRBJ2-7; TRBD1 aligns across 11 bases. The trim removed 4 bases at V and 5 bases at J, leaving 11 bases unmatched. Per germline, CDR1 SGHRS and CDR2 YFSETQ. This CDR3 is built from 16 residues.

The J gene is TRBJ2-7, the V gene TRBV6-5, with D possibly matching TRBD2 (5 bases). Per the germline V gene, CDR1 is MNHEY and CDR2 is SVGAGI. The CDR3 spans 13 residues. Trimming shortened V by 5 bases and J by 0 bases, and 8 bases separated the two germline ends. The CDR3 reads CASSARDSYEQYF. CDR3 coding DNA: TGTGCCAGCAGTGCCCGGGACTCCTACGAGCAGTACTTC.

The rearrangement uses TRBV6-6 and TRBJ2-7, with D maybe TRBD1 (6 bases). The length of the CDR3 is 15 residues. The germline V gene encodes CDR1 MNHNY and CDR2 SVGAGI (reference sequence). V lost 4 bases, J lost 2 bases, and 15 bases lay in between. The CDR3 is CASSSGVVEAYEQYF. CDR3 DNA sequence: TGTGCCAGCAGTTCAGGGGTCGTCGAGGCCTACGAGCAGTACTTC.

V gene TRBV7-9 combines with J gene TRBJ2-3, with a tentative D call TRBD1 (5 bases). The V end was cut by 0 bases, the J end by 4 bases, with 11 bases between. CDR1 and CDR2 (germline): SEHNR, FQNEAQ (reference sequence). There are 15 residues in the CDR3. The chain's CDR3 is CASSLAGQGPDTQYF. CDR3 coding DNA: TGTGCCAGCAGCTTAGCAGGTCAGGGCCCAGATACGCAGTATTTT. Combining the CDR3 with reference TRBV7-9 and TRBJ2-3 gives the whole variable domain DTGVSQNPRHKITKRGQNVTFRCDPISEHNRLYWYRQTLGQGPEFLTYFQNEAQLEKSRLLSDRFSAERPKGSFSTLEIQRTEQGDSAMYLCASSLAGQGPDTQYFGPGTRLTVL.

The rearrangement uses TRBV7-7 and TRBJ1-1, with D possibly being TRBD1 (5 bases). V was trimmed by 2 bases and J by 5 bases, leaving 9 bases between them. CDR1 is SSHAT, CDR2 FNYEAQ, per germline (reference sequence). The CDR3 length is 13 residues. CDR3 nucleotide sequence: TGTGCCAGCAGCTTAAGGGGTGGAACTGAAGCTTTCTTT. It is translated as CASSLRGGTEAFF.

This chain joins TRBV6-5 and TRBJ1-1; 8 bases line up with TRBD1. This CDR3 comprises 15 residues. V lost 6 bases, J lost 2 bases, and 8 bases stayed unmatched. Germline V CDR1 and CDR2: MNHEY, SVGAGI. The CDR3 bases are TGTGCCAGCAGGCCCACTGACAGGGGTAACACTGAAGCTTTCTTT. Its translation is CASRPTDRGNTEAFF.

The genes are TRBV11-2 and TRBJ1-1, with 7 bases matching TRBD1. With V trimmed by 1 base and J by 4 bases, 9 bases remained unmatched. CDR3 length: 16 residues. The germline CDR1 and CDR2 sequences are SGHAT and FQNNGV. CDR3 sequence: CASSLGPTGLFTEAFF. CDR3 in DNA: TGTGCCAGCAGCTTAGGCCCGACAGGGTTGTTCACTGAAGCTTTCTTT.

This chain uses TRBV6-1 with TRBJ2-1; D is undetermined. Germline-derived CDR1 and CDR2 are MNHNS and SASEGT. Trimming took 4 bases from V and 8 from J, leaving 15 bases between them. The CDR3 is 14 amino acids. DNA for the CDR3: TGTGCCAGCAGTGCTAGGTCTAAAATCTATGAGCAGTTCTTC. Translation gives CASSARSKIYEQFF.

This rearrangement joins TRBV5-1 to TRBJ2-7; D unclear. From germline, CDR1 is SGHRS and CDR2 YFSETQ. This CDR3 region has 15 residues. Trimming cost V 0 bases and J 4 bases, with 14 bases left between them. CDR3 sequence reads: CASSLALHAEYEQYF. The CDR3 DNA reads as TGCGCCAGCAGCTTGGCCCTACACGCGGAATACGAGCAGTACTTC.

This chain uses TRBV29-1 with TRBJ2-5; TRBD1 might be the D (7 bases). CDR1 is SQVTM and CDR2 is ANQGSEA in the germline V gene. CDR3 length: 14 residues. V was pared by 7 bases and J by 1 base, with 16 bases between. The CDR3 is CSAGGQGGQETQYF. For the CDR3, the DNA is TGCAGCGCCGGCGGGCAGGGGGGCCAAGAGACCCAGTACTTC.

The V gene is TRBV18, the J gene TRBJ2-2; 13 positions match TRBD2. This CDR3 comprises 16 residues. Germline-derived CDR1 and CDR2 are KGHSH and LQKENI. After removal of 6 bases from V and 4 bases from J, the junction contained 5 bases not matched to a gene. The CDR3 loop is CASSQGLAGVTGELFF. The CDR3 nucleotides read TGTGCCAGCTCTCAAGGACTAGCGGGAGTCACCGGGGAGCTGTTTTTT. Full variable domain (rest looked up from reference TRBV18 and TRBJ2-2): NAGVMQNPRHLVRRRGQEARLRCSPMKGHSHVYWYRQLPEEGLKFMVYLQKENIIDESGMPKERFSAEFPKEGPSILRIQQVVRGDSAAYFCASSQGLAGVTGELFFGEGSRLTVL.

The J gene is TRBJ2-1, the V gene TRBV25-1; TRBD2 agrees at 10 bases. V shed 1 base and J 10 bases; nucleotides not matched to a gene: 7. The CDR3 covers 15 residues. The germline V gene encodes CDR1 MGHDK and CDR2 SYGVNS. CDR3 amino acids: CASSEFGLAGVEQFF. For the CDR3, the DNA is TGTGCCAGCAGTGAATTTGGGCTAGCGGGAGTGGAGCAGTTCTTC.

The chain recombines TRBV19 with TRBJ2-3, with D perhaps TRBD2 (6 bases). The CDR3 length is 16 residues. Germline CDR1 is LNHDA and CDR2 is SQIVND (reference sequence). The V end lost 4 bases, the J end lost 1 base, and 15 bases lay between the germline ends. CDR3 sequence: CASSTTGTFRTDTQYF. The CDR3 coding sequence is TGTGCCAGTAGTACGACCGGGACTTTTCGCACAGATACGCAGTATTTT.

This chain connects TRBV7-6 to TRBJ1-1; D may be TRBD1 (6 bases). Trimming removed 1 base at V and 7 bases at J, with 13 bases between. Germline values: CDR1 SGHVS, CDR2 FNYEAQ. This CDR3 is 14 amino acids long. The CDR3 sequence: CASSLDRVSGEAFF. The CDR3 coding sequence is TGTGCCAGCAGCTTAGACAGGGTAAGCGGTGAAGCTTTCTTT.

The gene calls are TRBV7-8 and TRBJ2-6; D is unresolved. From germline, CDR1 is SGHVS and CDR2 FQNEAQ. Trimming removed 5 bases at V and 0 bases at J, with 5 bases between. The CDR3 runs to 14 residues. CDR3 region: CASSPSSGANVLTF. In DNA form, the CDR3 reads TGTGCCAGCAGCCCGAGCTCTGGGGCCAACGTCCTGACTTTC.

This chain connects TRBV12-5 to TRBJ1-5; 9 nucleotides align to TRBD1. Germline CDR1 LGHNT, CDR2 FRNRAP. V lost 1 base, J lost 5 bases, and 9 bases stayed unmatched. The CDR3 covers 17 residues. The CDR3 is CASGLARTGDGYQPQHF. The CDR3 coding sequence is TGTGCTAGTGGTTTGGCCCGGACAGGGGACGGCTATCAGCCCCAGCATTTT.

The chain joins TRBV29-1 to TRBJ1-1, with unresolved D. The CDR3 covers 15 residues. With 4 bases removed from V and 4 bases from J, the gap between germline ends came to 19 bases. Germline values: CDR1 SQVTM, CDR2 ANQGSEA. The CDR3 DNA is TGCAGCGTTGTAACCCAGGAGGCCCCGGGCACTGAAGCTTTCTTT. Its translation: CSVVTQEAPGTEAFF.

The V gene is TRBV4-2, the J gene TRBJ2-1; a possible D gene is TRBD2 (5 bases). Germline loops: CDR1 LGHNA, CDR2 YNFKEQ. The V gene lost 1 base and the J gene lost 3 bases, with 10 bases spanning the gap. The CDR3 spans 15 residues. CDR3 nucleotide sequence: TGTGCCAGCAGCCAAGTGGACTGGAGCTACAATGAGCAGTTCTTC. This sequence encodes CASSQVDWSYNEQFF.

This chain connects TRBV7-9 to TRBJ1-2, with TRBD1 matching over 7 bases. Germline lookup yields CDR1 SEHNR and CDR2 FQNEAQ (reference sequence). The J segment lost 4 bases and the V segment lost 5 bases, leaving 13 bases of the junction unmatched. The length of the CDR3 is 16 residues. CDR3 bases: TGTGCCAGCAGCCCCGAGACAGGGCAGAGGCTCTATGGCTACACCTTC. It yields the protein CASSPETGQRLYGYTF.

This sequence joins TRBV6-1 and TRBJ1-3, with 7 bases that match TRBD1. V dropped 7 bases and J dropped 6; count of bases not matched to a gene: 12. Germline V gene data show CDR1 as MNHNS and CDR2 as SASEGT. The CDR3 contains 15 residues. CDR3 in amino acids: CASTVLQGIENTIYF. DNA of the CDR3: TGTGCCAGCACAGTATTACAGGGGATTGAAAACACCATATATTTT.

The chain employs TRBV4-2 and TRBJ2-1, with 9 bases that match TRBD1. The CDR3 has 16 residues. Per the germline V gene, CDR1 is LGHNA and CDR2 is YNFKEQ. V was clipped by 1 base and J by 8 bases; unmatched bases: 9. The CDR3 protein is CASSQGVQGARDEQFF. CDR3 in DNA: TGTGCCAGCAGCCAAGGGGTACAGGGGGCGAGGGATGAGCAGTTCTTC.